The rows below give T cell receptor beta chains drawn from one sample of a study of blood T cell repertoires in COVID-19. Assay: immunoSEQ multiplex PCR; the TCRdb copy retains only in-frame clones and omits some. This sample yields about 260,000 clones, of which around 88% are seen a single time; over 2% belongs to the top ten. The sequencing input was PBMCs or T cells enriched from blood (not recorded which). These TCRs come from a woman aged 45-65 years who had recovered from COVID-19. Both conserved end residues are part of each CDR3. The order of the fields is J gene, D gene, clone size, V gene, CDR3 protein, CDR3 DNA. The D gene is left open where the match is weak. Some rows mark clone size as missing; the rest say once, few, many or name a class of expanded clone.

J: TRBJ1-1
D: TRBD1
size: .
V: TRBV29-1
CDR3: CSVLDRATEAFF
DNA: TGCAGCGTCCTCGACAGGGCCACTGAAGCTTTCTTT

J: TRBJ1-5
D: .
size: once
V: TRBV7-6
CDR3: CASSLGAYQPQHF
DNA: TGTGCCAGCAGCTTAGGGGCTTATCAGCCCCAGCATTTT

J: TRBJ1-2
D: .
size: .
V: TRBV9
CDR3: CASTDGYTF
DNA: TGTGCCAGCACTGATGGCTACACCTTC

J: TRBJ2-7
D: TRBD2
size: .
V: TRBV18
CDR3: CASSTGLAGVEQYF
DNA: TGTGCCAGCTCAACCGGGCTAGCGGGAGTCGAGCAGTACTTC

J: TRBJ2-7
D: .
size: .
V: TRBV28
CDR3: CASHSLNYEQYF
DNA: TGTGCCAGCCACTCACTCAACTACGAGCAGTACTTC

J: TRBJ1-2
D: TRBD1
size: .
V: TRBV28
CDR3: CASSLTPLTGGHGYTF
DNA: TGTGCCAGCAGTTTAACTCCCCTCACAGGGGGTCATGGCTACACCTTC

J: TRBJ2-7
D: TRBD2
size: .
V: TRBV19
CDR3: CASSQTSGRFEQYF
DNA: TGTGCCAGTAGCCAGACTAGCGGGAGATTCGAGCAGTACTTC

J: TRBJ1-6
D: .
size: .
V: TRBV13
CDR3: CASSLEGNSPLHF
DNA: TGTGCCAGCAGCTTAGAGGGGAATTCACCCCTCCACTTT

J: TRBJ2-5
D: .
size: .
V: TRBV29-1
CDR3: CSVSPSDRKDQETQYF
DNA: TGCAGCGTTTCACCCAGTGACAGGAAAGATCAAGAGACCCAGTACTTC

J: TRBJ2-2
D: TRBD1
size: .
V: TRBV7-2
CDR3: CASRKQGELRIDTGELFF
DNA: TGTGCCAGCAGAAAACAGGGGGAGCTAAGAATTGACACCGGGGAGCTGTTTTTT

J: TRBJ2-1
D: TRBD1
size: .
V: TRBV15
CDR3: CATSTDRGVNEQFF
DNA: TGTGCCACCAGCACGGACAGGGGCGTCAATGAGCAGTTCTTC

J: TRBJ2-2
D: .
size: .
V: TRBV5-5
CDR3: CASSLKAGRTVPGELFF
DNA: TGTGCCAGCAGCTTGAAGGCAGGGAGGACGGTCCCCGGGGAGCTGTTTTTT

J: TRBJ1-3
D: TRBD1
size: .
V: TRBV19
CDR3: CASRTTGGGGNTIYF
DNA: TGTGCCAGTAGAACGACAGGGGGAGGTGGAAACACCATATATTTT

J: TRBJ1-1
D: .
size: once
V: TRBV9
CDR3: CASSAQGSILNTEAFF
DNA: TGTGCCAGCAGCGCCCAGGGATCGATTCTGAACACTGAAGCTTTCTTT

J: TRBJ1-2
D: .
size: .
V: TRBV5-1
CDR3: CASSSQAGGRLAGGYTF
DNA: TGCGCCAGCAGCTCGCAGGCTGGTGGTCGCCTGGCCGGTGGCTACACCTTC

J: TRBJ1-3
D: .
size: .
V: TRBV12-3/TRBV12-4
CDR3: CASSLQGGNTIYF
DNA: TGTGCCAGCAGTTTACAGGGTGGAAACACCATATATTTT

J: TRBJ1-2
D: .
size: .
V: TRBV7-8
CDR3: CASSLGARVSGYTF
DNA: TGTGCCAGCAGCTTAGGAGCACGGGTTAGCGGCTACACCTTC

J: TRBJ1-4
D: TRBD1
size: .
V: TRBV19
CDR3: CASRDRGRDEKLFF
DNA: TGTGCCAGCAGGGACAGGGGGCGTGACGAAAAACTGTTTTTT

J: TRBJ2-5
D: TRBD1
size: .
V: TRBV7-9
CDR3: CASRTGTGVQETQYF
DNA: TGTGCCAGCAGAACCGGGACAGGGGTTCAAGAGACCCAGTACTTC

J: TRBJ2-1
D: .
size: .
V: TRBV6-6
CDR3: CASSPYKYNEQFF
DNA: TGTGCCAGCAGTCCCTATAAGTACAATGAGCAGTTCTTC

J: TRBJ2-2
D: TRBD2
size: .
V: TRBV19
CDR3: CASSKPVAGGPLTGELFF
DNA: TGTGCCAGTAGTAAGCCGGTAGCGGGGGGGCCGTTAACCGGGGAGCTGTTTTTT

J: TRBJ2-1
D: .
size: .
V: TRBV6-2/TRBV6-3
CDR3: CASSLRGFYNEQFF
DNA: TGTGCCAGCAGTCTAAGGGGGTTCTACAATGAGCAGTTCTTC

J: TRBJ1-2
D: TRBD1
size: .
V: TRBV29-1
CDR3: CSVTRQGRESNYGYTF
DNA: TGCAGCGTTACCCGACAGGGGCGAGAATCTAACTATGGCTACACCTTC

J: TRBJ2-7
D: TRBD2
size: .
V: TRBV7-2
CDR3: CASSLGLAGGRREQYF
DNA: TGTGCCAGCAGCCTGGGACTAGCGGGAGGGCGGCGGGAGCAGTACTTC

J: TRBJ1-6
D: TRBD1
size: .
V: TRBV3-1/TRBV3-2
CDR3: CASSRQGAMNSPLHF
DNA: TGTGCCAGCAGCCGACAGGGGGCCATGAATTCACCCCTCCACTTT

J: TRBJ1-5
D: TRBD1
size: .
V: TRBV2
CDR3: CASRQQGARNQPQHF
DNA: TGTGCCAGCAGGCAACAGGGGGCCCGGAATCAGCCCCAGCATTTT

J: TRBJ1-2
D: .
size: .
V: TRBV7-9
CDR3: CASSPPTGTETNYGYTF
DNA: TGTGCCAGCAGCCCACCGACAGGAACGGAAACTAACTATGGCTACACCTTC

J: TRBJ1-3
D: .
size: .
V: TRBV18
CDR3: CASSPAVSGNTIYF
DNA: TGTGCCAGCTCACCAGCGGTCTCTGGAAACACCATATATTTT

J: TRBJ1-1
D: .
size: .
V: TRBV5-5
CDR3: CASSFAERNAEAFF
DNA: TGTGCCAGCAGCTTTGCTGAGAGAAACGCTGAAGCTTTCTTT